This TCR beta chain was captured in a study of blood T cell repertoires in COVID-19. Background on the study: Samples of COVID-19 (acute and convalescent) were obtained from the United States, Italy and Spain.

This clone has a handful of counts. Germline assignment: CDR1 MGHRA and CDR2 YSYEKL. V was pared by 2 bases and J by 10 bases, with 3 bases between. The CDR3 has 10 amino acids. TCRdb's table, derived via immunoSEQ multiplex PCR, lists solely in-frame clones and lacks some. Among roughly 40,000 clones listed, about 80% were seen once. The rearrangement links TRBV4-1 to TRBJ2-1; no firm D call. This TCR came from a man between 65 and 79 years old with active or convalescent COVID-19. The sample was peripheral blood. The CDR3: CASSQPEQFF. CDR3 bases: TGCGCCAGCAGCCAACCGGAGCAGTTCTTC.